This entry features one T cell receptor (beta chain) sequence. Antigen: not known. V was cut by 0 bases and J by 1 base, with 7 bases left in between. The CDR3 sequence is 14 residues long. CDR1 is SGHNT, CDR2 YYREEE, per germline (reference sequence). The sample originates from a study of T cell responses to AZD1222 COVID-19 vaccine. Findings and limits, study-wide: The peak T cell response came first, and repertoires were sampled only after it.

The assay was immunoSEQ multiplex PCR, and TCRdb's table has in-frame clones only and misses some. Here the sample spans roughly 150,000 clones, roughly 82% being singletons. This chain joins TRBV5-4 and TRBJ1-2, with D unresolved. This TCR was recovered from an adult in good health. The specimen comprised peripheral blood, sampled on day 0 of AZD1222 vaccination. The CDR3 DNA follows: TGTGCCAGCAGCTTGGAACAGCTTAACTATGGCTACACCTTC. It encodes CASSLEQLNYGYTF.